This T cell receptor (beta chain) was captured in a study of CD8+CD57+ T cells in acquired aplastic anemia. Whole-study context: Sorted CD4+ and CD8+ cells gave a mean 3.2 ug DNA, range roughly 0.2 to 27.4 ug.

Both TCR beta VDJ combination and CDR3 sequence profiling were carried out. Genomic DNA was the template for this profiling. TCRdb reprocessed the reads with MiXCR, giving one entry per CDR3 protein. The profile shows some 200,000 distinct CDR3 sequences, around half of them singletons. Germline values: CDR1 SGHNT, CDR2 YYREEE (reference sequence). The CDR3 has 18 amino acids. Selection for sequencing was limited to patients who had shown CD8+CD57+ cell expansion by flow cytometry. Severe acquired aplastic anemia affected all patients. Blood sampling was performed on the patients, and none of them had received therapy by then. As for this clonotype: Its target is unknown. This may be a read error: a much more frequent sequence differs by one nucleotide.

General study findings and limits: In common between the patients and the controls were some 29 CD8+ CDR3 sequences.

Sequencing used sorted CD4+, CD8+, or CD8+CD57+ T cells (not recorded which) from PBMCs. The sequence was obtained from a human donor with aplastic anemia. The J gene is TRBJ2-1, the V gene TRBV5-4, with 10 bases identical to TRBD2. The DNA for the CDR3 is TGTGCCAGCAGATTGGGACTAGCGACACGGAATGGCTACAATGTGCAGTTCTTC. Translated, it gives CASRLGLATRNGYNVQFF.